This TCR beta chain appears in the sequencing data of a study of blood T cell repertoires in COVID-19. In the study overall: In each case, the material was cDNA or gDNA derived from T cells, B-cell-depleted T cells, or PBMCs.

Sequencing used immunoSEQ multiplex PCR; TCRdb keeps in-frame clones, though not all of them. The sample carries about 160,000 clones, 76% recorded once. The source of this sequence is a woman of 80 years or more with acute or convalescent COVID-19. Material for sequencing was peripheral blood.

CDR3 loop: CASSQPDRDSNEQFF. The DNA of the CDR3 is TGTGCCAGCAGCCAACCGGACCGGGACAGCAATGAGCAGTTCTTC. The V and J genes are TRBV4-2 and TRBJ2-1, with 7 bases aligning to TRBD1. The CDR3 covers 15 residues. V was clipped by 2 bases and J by 6 bases; unmatched bases: 7. Germline V gene lookup returns CDR1 LGHNA and CDR2 YNFKEQ.